Listed here are 27 T cell receptor beta chains from one sample, sequenced in a study of T cell responses to AZD1222 COVID-19 vaccine. Here immunoSEQ multiplex PCR was the method, and the copy in TCRdb shows in-frame clones only, minus some. The sample lists over 150,000 clones, about nine tenths occurring once. Specimen: peripheral blood, collected on day 0 of AZD1222 vaccination. These receptors came from an adult in good health.

This clone was observed once. The V call is TRBV9, the J call TRBJ2-3; 9 bases align to TRBD2. The length of the CDR3 is 15 residues. The V and J ends lost 4 bases and 0 bases, in that order; junction bases with no gene match: 3. Germline V gene lookup returns CDR1 SGDLS and CDR2 YYNGEE. The CDR3: CASSPSGASTDTQYF. The CDR3 DNA reads as TGTGCCAGCAGCCCTAGCGGGGCTAGCACAGATACGCAGTATTTT.

The chain uses TRBV6-5 and TRBJ2-7; no firm D call. Looked up from germline, CDR1 is MNHEY and CDR2 is SVGAGI. This CDR3 contains 12 residues. V was clipped by 4 bases and J by 2 bases, with 6 bases between them. The CDR3 DNA is TGTGCCAGCAGTTCCTCTACCTACGAGCAGTACTTC. Translating it yields CASSSSTYEQYF.

This chain connects TRBV19 to TRBJ1-5; perhaps TRBD1 as D (6 bases). CDR1 and CDR2 (germline): LNHDA, SQIVND (reference sequence). V was trimmed by 3 bases and J by 1 base, leaving 19 bases between them. The CDR3 is 18 amino acids. The CDR3 protein is CASSILTGGDRSNQPQHF. CDR3 coding DNA: TGTGCCAGTAGTATCCTTACTGGGGGCGACAGAAGCAATCAGCCCCAGCATTTT.

This chain uses TRBV19 with TRBJ2-3, with a possible D match to TRBD2 (5 bases). The CDR3 totals 14 residues. Trimming took 7 bases from V and 5 from J, leaving 16 bases between them. The V gene's germline CDR1 is LNHDA and CDR2 SQIVND (reference sequence). CDR3 residues: CASTARLAVDTQYF. The CDR3 coding sequence is TGTGCCAGTACCGCCCGGCTAGCAGTAGATACGCAGTATTTT.

This clone was seen a handful of times. The chain has TRBV6-5 and TRBJ1-4; D not certain. The ends were cut back, 2 bases at V and 4 bases at J, with 8 bases in the middle. CDR1 is MNHEY, CDR2 SVGAGI, per germline. The CDR3 covers 14 residues. In DNA form, the CDR3 reads TGTGCCAGCAGTTACGGGCGCCTTAATGAAAAACTGTTTTTT. Translation gives CASSYGRLNEKLFF.

The J gene is TRBJ1-3, the V gene TRBV5-1, with a possible D match to TRBD1 (5 bases). There are 15 residues in the CDR3. Germline V lookup: CDR1 SGHRS, CDR2 YFSETQ. V was cut by 1 base and J by 4 bases, with 12 bases left in between. In DNA, the CDR3 is TGCGCCAGCAGCTTGTCATCAGGGTCGGGAAACACCATATATTTT. Encoded protein: CASSLSSGSGNTIYF.

This chain uses TRBV28 with TRBJ2-7, with D possibly matching TRBD2 (6 bases). Germline-derived CDR1 and CDR2 are MDHEN and SYDVKM. The CDR3 contains 16 residues. V was clipped by 5 bases and J by 3 bases, with 20 bases between them. CDR3 protein: CASSPAGGGENYEQYF. CDR3 DNA: TGTGCCAGCAGTCCCGCTGGCGGCGGGGAGAACTACGAGCAGTACTTC.

This clone occurred once. The V call is TRBV15, the J call TRBJ2-1; TRBD2 might be the D (5 bases). Germline assignment: CDR1 LNHNV and CDR2 YYDKDF (reference sequence). The CDR3 sequence is 17 residues long. Trimming left V 0 bases short and J 0 bases short, with 12 bases between. CDR3 protein: CATSRDRSGSSYNEQFF. DNA for the CDR3: TGTGCCACCAGCAGAGACCGCTCGGGGAGCTCCTACAATGAGCAGTTCTTC. Looking up the rest from reference TRBV15 and TRBJ2-1 gives the full variable domain: DAMVIQNPRYQVTQFGKPVTLSCSQTLNHNVMYWYQQKSSQAPKLLFHYYDKDFNNEADTPDNFQSRRPNTSFCFLDIRSPGLGDTAMYLCATSRDRSGSSYNEQFFGPGTRLTVL.

J is TRBJ2-1 and V is TRBV5-1; 13 bases align to TRBD2. V lost 1 base, J lost 0 bases, and 1 base stayed unmatched. The V gene's germline CDR1 is SGHRS and CDR2 YFSETQ. The length of the CDR3 is 17 residues. The CDR3 region has the DNA TGCGCCAGCAGCTTGAGGACTAGCGGGAGCTCCTACAATGAGCAGTTCTTC. Protein product: CASSLRTSGSSYNEQFF.

V usage is TRBV4-1 and J usage is TRBJ2-3; 7 bases fit TRBD2. There are 16 residues in the CDR3. Looked up from germline, CDR1 is MGHRA and CDR2 is YSYEKL. The J segment lost 1 base and the V segment lost 1 base, leaving 5 bases of the junction unmatched. CDR3: CASSQARGGRTDTQYF. DNA of the CDR3: TGCGCCAGCAGCCAAGCTCGCGGGGGTCGCACAGATACGCAGTATTTT.

This chain joins TRBV7-8 and TRBJ2-7; 8 nucleotides line up with TRBD1. The CDR3 totals 16 residues. J gave up 3 bases and V 1 base, and 8 bases lay outside the gene matches. Germline V gene data show CDR1 as SGHVS and CDR2 as FQNEAQ. CDR3 sequence (DNA): TGTGCCAGCAGCTTAGGGGTGGGACAGGTTTACTACGAGCAGTACTTC. It encodes CASSLGVGQVYYEQYF.

This chain links TRBV10-3 with TRBJ2-1, with 10 bases lining up with TRBD2. The CDR3 is made up of 17 amino acids. Germline V lookup: CDR1 ENHRY, CDR2 SYGVKD. The V segment lost 5 bases and the J segment 5 bases; nucleotides outside the gene matches: 12. In DNA form, the CDR3 reads TGTGCCATCAGTACAAGCGGGAGGGCCAGTAGGGACAATGAGCAGTTCTTC. The encoded protein is CAISTSGRASRDNEQFF.

The chain couples TRBV9 to TRBJ2-7, with 9 bases matching TRBD1. Per germline, CDR1 SGDLS and CDR2 YYNGEE. CDR3 size: 14 residues. V was clipped by 4 bases and J by 3 bases; unmatched bases: 5. As DNA, the CDR3 is TGTGCCAGCAGCCTGACAGGGGGGTTCTACGAGCAGTACTTC. Protein sequence: CASSLTGGFYEQYF.

The chain uses TRBV2 and TRBJ2-2, with TRBD1 identical over 8 bases. This CDR3 comprises 14 residues. Germline CDR1 reads SNHLY; CDR2 reads FYNNEI. V lost 3 bases, J lost 6 bases, and 3 bases stayed unmatched. The CDR3 region is CASSDQGAAGELFF. In nucleotides, the CDR3 is TGTGCCAGCAGTGACCAGGGGGCAGCCGGGGAGCTGTTTTTT.

The chain has TRBV27 and TRBJ1-1, with 7 positions matching TRBD1. The CDR3 loop spans 12 amino acids. V lost 8 bases, J lost 4 bases, and 4 bases stayed unmatched. Germline CDR1 MNHEY, CDR2 SMNVEV (reference sequence). Written as DNA, the CDR3 is TGTGCCAGCCGACAGGGAGTCACTGAAGCTTTCTTT. Amino acid sequence: CASRQGVTEAFF.

The chain links TRBV18 to TRBJ1-6; D unresolved. The CDR3 is made up of 16 amino acids. From germline, CDR1 is KGHSH and CDR2 LQKENI. V lost 0 bases and J lost 7, with 13 bases in between. This CDR3 is CASSPPGREGNSPLHF. The CDR3 DNA follows: TGTGCCAGCTCACCACCGGGCCGGGAGGGCAATTCACCCCTCCACTTT.

The chain has TRBV15 and TRBJ2-2; D perhaps matches TRBD2 (5 bases). Germline lookup yields CDR1 LNHNV and CDR2 YYDKDF (reference sequence). Trimming cost V 6 bases and J 4 bases, with 21 bases left between them. This CDR3 has 17 residues. The CDR3 here is CATSNIIGSGATGELFF. The CDR3, as DNA: TGTGCCACCAGTAATATAATAGGGAGTGGCGCCACCGGGGAGCTGTTTTTT.

This chain joins TRBV27 and TRBJ2-3, with 10 positions matching TRBD1. CDR1 is MNHEY, CDR2 SMNVEV, per germline (reference sequence). The CDR3 consists of 14 residues. Trimming cost V 6 bases and J 2 bases; bases outside gene matches: 2. The CDR3 reads CASRRQGATDTQYF. CDR3 DNA: TGTGCCAGCAGGAGACAGGGGGCCACAGATACGCAGTATTTT.

The J gene is TRBJ1-1, the V gene TRBV11-2; a possible D gene is TRBD1 (6 bases). Between the trimmed V and J ends, which lost 1 base and 4 bases, there was a span of 16 bases. CDR1 SGHAT and CDR2 FQNNGV come from the germline V gene. CDR3 length: 16 residues. The CDR3 DNA sequence: TGTGCCAGCAGCTTAGCTAATGGCAGGGGCCTCACTGAAGCTTTCTTT. It yields the protein CASSLANGRGLTEAFF.

The gene calls are TRBV6-5 and TRBJ1-4; no firm D call. The CDR3 contains 14 residues. Trimming left V 0 bases short and J 8 bases short, with 10 bases between. From germline, CDR1 is MNHEY and CDR2 SVGAGI. The CDR3 protein is CASSYSPGVEKLFF. In DNA, the CDR3 is TGTGCCAGCAGTTACTCGCCAGGAGTCGAAAAACTGTTTTTT.

The chain uses TRBV5-1 and TRBJ2-7, with TRBD2 identical over 7 bases. CDR3 length equals 14 residues. The V segment lost 5 bases and the J segment 1 base; nucleotides outside the gene matches: 6. Germline CDR1 reads SGHRS; CDR2 reads YFSETQ. The CDR3 coding sequence is TGCGCCAGCAGAAGACCTAGCGGTTCCTACGAGCAGTACTTC. As protein: CASRRPSGSYEQYF.

This clone was found a few times. The chain couples TRBV29-1 to TRBJ1-2, with 7 bases matching TRBD1. There are 13 residues in the CDR3. The V segment lost 7 bases and the J segment 3 bases; nucleotides outside the gene matches: 8. Germline V gene lookup returns CDR1 SQVTM and CDR2 ANQGSEA. CDR3 amino acids: CSARLTGDYGYTF. CDR3 in DNA: TGCAGCGCTAGACTTACAGGGGACTATGGCTACACCTTC.

The J gene is TRBJ1-2, the V gene TRBV18, with 8 bases that match TRBD1. This CDR3 is built from 17 residues. V was pared by 3 bases and J by 3 bases, with 12 bases of the junction left unmatched. Germline V gives CDR1 KGHSH, CDR2 LQKENI. The chain's CDR3 is CASSPSGGVMSYYGYTF. The DNA for the CDR3 is TGTGCCAGCTCACCTTCAGGGGGCGTAATGTCCTACTATGGCTACACCTTC.

This sequence joins TRBV7-8 and TRBJ1-6; D unresolved. The CDR3 length is 15 residues. CDR1 and CDR2 from the germline V gene are SGHVS and FQNEAQ. Trimming took 6 bases from V and 5 from J, leaving 14 bases between them. CDR3 residues: CASRQGSLNNSPLHF. CDR3 in DNA: TGTGCCAGCAGACAAGGGAGCCTTAATAATTCACCCCTCCACTTT.

The chain recombines TRBV7-2 with TRBJ2-1, with TRBD2 matching 12 bases. The CDR3 covers 16 residues. The germline gives CDR1 SGHTA, CDR2 FQGNSA. V was pared by 5 bases and J by 7 bases, with 9 bases of the junction left unmatched. DNA of the CDR3: TGTGCCAGCAGCCATTGGACTAGCGGGATTAGGAATGAGCAGTTCTTC. Protein product: CASSHWTSGIRNEQFF. The complete variable domain, with remaining parts taken from reference TRBV7-2 and TRBJ2-1, reads GAGVSQSPSNKVTEKGKDVELRCDPISGHTALYWYRQSLGQGLEFLIYFQGNSAPDKSGLPSDRFSAERTGGSVSTLTIQRTQQEDSAVYLCASSHWTSGIRNEQFFGPGTRLTVL.

This chain joins TRBV28 and TRBJ2-2, with 9 positions matching TRBD2. CDR3 size: 15 residues. J lost 6 bases, V lost 8 bases, and 10 bases had no gene match. Germline-derived CDR1 and CDR2 are MDHEN and SYDVKM. In DNA, the CDR3 is TGTGCCAGCTTCCAGGCTAGCGGGACCGCCGGGGAGCTGTTTTTT. This codes for CASFQASGTAGELFF.

As to this clone: Distinct nucleotide sequences in the sample also encode this CDR3. The chain links TRBV5-1 to TRBJ2-7; TRBD1 matches at 8 bases. Germline V CDR1 and CDR2: SGHRS, YFSETQ. This CDR3 is built from 14 residues. V lost 4 bases, J lost 4 bases, and 7 bases stayed unmatched. The CDR3 DNA is TGCGCCAGCAGCCCCGGGACAGGCGCATACGAGCAGTACTTC. Translation: CASSPGTGAYEQYF.